These 14 T cell receptor beta chains originate from one sample sequenced in a study of blood T cell repertoires in COVID-19. Method: immunoSEQ multiplex PCR; TCRdb's copy keeps in-frame clones and lacks some. The data hold about 43,000 clones, with 70% to 90% observed a single time. The source material was peripheral blood. Source of these receptors: a human donor in a cohort sampled during active COVID-19.

CDR3 nucleotides: TGTGCCAGCTCCCCTAATCCGGCTCCACGGGGAGAGACCCAGTACTTC. Translated: CASSPNPAPRGETQYF. The chain uses TRBV18 and TRBJ2-5, with D maybe TRBD2 (5 bases). Germline assignment: CDR1 KGHSH and CDR2 LQKENI. The CDR3 extends over 16 amino acids. The V gene lost 6 bases and the J gene lost 4 bases, with 21 bases spanning the gap.

This rearrangement joins TRBV9 to TRBJ2-3; a possible D gene is TRBD1 (6 bases). The CDR3 consists of 13 residues. CDR1 and CDR2 from the germline V gene are SGDLS and YYNGEE. Between the trimmed V and J ends, which lost 1 base and 5 bases, there was a span of 8 bases. DNA for the CDR3: TGTGCCAGCAGCGTATCAGGGGTAGATACGCAGTATTTT. This encodes CASSVSGVDTQYF.

The chain links TRBV27 to TRBJ2-7; D might be TRBD2 (5 bases). V lost 3 bases to trimming and J lost 8 bases, with 14 bases between them. Germline V gene lookup returns CDR1 MNHEY and CDR2 SMNVEV (reference sequence). This CDR3 comprises 13 residues. CDR3: CASSLGDLRKQYF. CDR3 nucleotide sequence: TGTGCCAGCAGTTTGGGAGACCTACGAAAGCAGTACTTC.

The chain is built from TRBV7-2 and TRBJ2-3, with 13 bases matching TRBD2. The CDR3 runs 16 residues. Per germline, CDR1 SGHTA and CDR2 FQGNSA. J lost 8 bases, V lost 4 bases, and 9 bases had no gene match. The CDR3 DNA reads TGTGCCAGCAGCTCGGGACTAGCGGGGTCGGGGGCTACGCAGTATTTT. Translation: CASSSGLAGSGATQYF.

The chain employs TRBV12-3 or TRBV12-4 and TRBJ2-1, with 8 bases that match TRBD1. V shed 3 bases and J 7 bases; nucleotides not matched to a gene: 2. This CDR3 is built from 13 residues. The CDR3 DNA follows: TGTGCCAGCAGTTTGTGGGACAGGAATGAGCAGTTCTTC. Protein product: CASSLWDRNEQFF.

The chain uses TRBV3-1 (or the pseudogene TRBV3-2) and TRBJ2-1, with 9 bases that match TRBD2. The CDR3 totals 16 residues. Trimming cost V 0 bases and J 6 bases; bases outside gene matches: 6. CDR1 and CDR2 (germline): LGHDT, YNNKEL (reference sequence). The CDR3 protein is CASSQEGGGAGNEQFF. CDR3 coding DNA: TGTGCCAGCAGCCAAGAAGGCGGGGGGGCTGGCAATGAGCAGTTCTTC.

This chain links TRBV18 with TRBJ2-6, with 7 bases matching TRBD1. V trimming: 4 bases; J trimming: 0 bases; junction bases outside the gene matches: 9. CDR3 length equals 18 residues. CDR1 KGHSH and CDR2 LQKENI come from the germline V gene. The CDR3 here is CASSQTATGRSGANVLTF. CDR3 bases: TGTGCCAGCTCACAAACTGCGACAGGGCGCTCTGGGGCCAACGTCCTGACTTTC.

The chain uses TRBV9 and TRBJ2-3, with D possibly matching TRBD2 (5 bases). In germline, CDR1 is SGDLS, CDR2 YYNGEE. The V end lost 0 bases, the J end lost 5 bases, and 7 bases lay between the germline ends. The CDR3 is made up of 13 amino acids. The DNA of the CDR3 is TGTGCCAGCAGCGTAGGCGGGCAAGATACGCAGTATTTT. Amino acids: CASSVGGQDTQYF.

This chain links TRBV24-1 with TRBJ2-3; 8 nucleotides align to TRBD2. This CDR3 has 15 residues. Losses at the gene ends were 2 bases for V and 6 bases for J; bases not matched to a gene: 6. Germline lookup yields CDR1 KGHDR and CDR2 SFDVKD. Here the CDR3 DNA reads TGTGCCACCAGTGATTCGGGGGGGGCCCACGATACGCAGTATTTT. Translation: CATSDSGGAHDTQYF.

This chain joins TRBV11-2 and TRBJ2-5; D uncertain. CDR3 size: 13 residues. Trimming removed 3 bases from V and 2 bases from J, with 7 bases in between. The germline V gene encodes CDR1 SGHAT and CDR2 FQNNGV. CDR3 amino acids: CASSFNRQETQYF. The CDR3 DNA sequence: TGTGCCAGCAGCTTTAACAGACAAGAGACCCAGTACTTC.

Of note for this clone: Relative to the germline gene, one junction end is altered; a read error may explain this. The same CDR3 is also encoded by other DNA sequences in this sample. The CDR3 nucleotides are TGTGCCAGCGCCCTAACAGGGGGTAGCACTGAAGCTTTCTTT. Its protein product is CASALTGGSTEAFF. The genes are TRBV5-1 and TRBJ1-1; 8 positions match TRBD1. The CDR3 has 14 residues. The germline gives CDR1 SGHRS, CDR2 YFSETQ. Variable domain in full (rest from reference TRBV5-1 and TRBJ1-1): KAGVTQTPRYLIKTRGQQVTLSCSPISGHRSVSWYQQTPGQGLQFLFEYFSETQRNKGNFPGRFSGRQFSNSRSEMNVSTLELGDSALYLCASALTGGSTEAFFGQGTRLTVV.

This chain joins TRBV9 and TRBJ2-2; TRBD2 matches 9 bases. V lost 4 bases to trimming and J lost 4 bases; unmatched junction nucleotides: 8. CDR1 SGDLS and CDR2 YYNGEE come from the germline V gene. This CDR3 is 16 amino acids long. CDR3 in DNA: TGTGCCAGCAGCCTCGCGGGGGGGCCCGGCACCGGGGAGCTGTTTTTT. Its protein product is CASSLAGGPGTGELFF.

The chain is built from TRBV5-1 and TRBJ2-7, with 15 nucleotides matching TRBD2. Germline values: CDR1 SGHRS, CDR2 YFSETQ. This CDR3 is built from 15 residues. Trimming at V came to 4 bases and at J to 2 bases, leaving 1 base not matched to a gene. The CDR3 here is CASSRTSGGAYEQYF. In DNA, the CDR3 is TGCGCCAGCAGCAGGACTAGCGGGGGGGCCTACGAGCAGTACTTC. The full variable domain, rest sourced from reference TRBV5-1 and TRBJ2-7, is KAGVTQTPRYLIKTRGQQVTLSCSPISGHRSVSWYQQTPGQGLQFLFEYFSETQRNKGNFPGRFSGRQFSNSRSEMNVSTLELGDSALYLCASSRTSGGAYEQYFGPGTRLTVT.

This clone was observed a few times. The chain is built from TRBV5-4 and TRBJ2-7; 7 nucleotides line up with TRBD1. Germline-derived CDR1 and CDR2 are SGHNT and YYREEE (reference sequence). The CDR3 totals 16 residues. V lost 5 bases, J lost 0 bases, and 11 bases stayed unmatched. The CDR3 region has the DNA TGTGCCAGCAGGCCGTGGGACAGTTCCCTCTCCTACGAGCAGTACTTC. Translated: CASRPWDSSLSYEQYF.